This paragraph reports one TCR beta chain. Its target is unknown. Repertoires were generated with immunoSEQ multiplex PCR, while TCRdb's copy carries only in-frame clones and drops some. The table lists around 53,000 clones, about 89% of them singletons, with about 5% in the top ten. The data stem from a study of early stage breast cancer tumors. Study background: ER+/PR+/HER2- status applied to about 75% of the 16 invasive breast tumors. Whole-study results and caveats: Enriched TCRB sequences shared across patients were mostly commonly generated sequences.

The germline V and J ends were trimmed by 7 bases and 3 bases, with 9 bases remaining between them. Per germline, CDR1 WSHSY and CDR2 SAAADI. The CDR3 totals 12 residues. Sequencing was carried out using blood. This receptor was obtained from a person between 65 and 80 years old with breast cancer. The genes are TRBV10-2 and TRBJ1-2; D is unresolved. The CDR3 nucleotides read TGCGCCAGCACTTCCGCGGACTATGGCTACACCTTC. The encoded protein is CASTSADYGYTF.